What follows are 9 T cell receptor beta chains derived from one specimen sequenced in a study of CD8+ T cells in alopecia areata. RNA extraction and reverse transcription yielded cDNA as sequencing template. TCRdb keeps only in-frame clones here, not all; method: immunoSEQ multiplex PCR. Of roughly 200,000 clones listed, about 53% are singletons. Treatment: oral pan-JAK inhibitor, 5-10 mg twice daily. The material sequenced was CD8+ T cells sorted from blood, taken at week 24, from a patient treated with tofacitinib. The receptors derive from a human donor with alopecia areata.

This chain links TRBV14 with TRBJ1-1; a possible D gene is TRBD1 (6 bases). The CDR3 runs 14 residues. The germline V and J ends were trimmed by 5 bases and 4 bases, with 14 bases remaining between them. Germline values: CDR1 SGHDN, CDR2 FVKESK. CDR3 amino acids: CASSLGHGSTEAFF. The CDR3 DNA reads TGTGCCAGCAGCTTGGGACACGGCAGCACTGAAGCTTTCTTT.

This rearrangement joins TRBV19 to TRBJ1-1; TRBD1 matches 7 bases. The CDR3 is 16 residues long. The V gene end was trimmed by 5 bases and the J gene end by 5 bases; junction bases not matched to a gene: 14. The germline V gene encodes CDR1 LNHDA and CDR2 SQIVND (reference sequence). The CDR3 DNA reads TGTGCCAGTAGTTCATTAGAGGTGGCAGGGGGGACTGAAGCTTTCTTT. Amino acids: CASSSLEVAGGTEAFF.

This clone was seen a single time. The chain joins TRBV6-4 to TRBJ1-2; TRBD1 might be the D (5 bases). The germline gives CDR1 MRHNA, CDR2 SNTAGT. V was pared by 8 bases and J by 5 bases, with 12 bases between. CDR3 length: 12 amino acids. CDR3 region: CASWDGLYGYTF. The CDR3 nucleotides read TGTGCCAGCTGGGACGGATTATATGGCTACACCTTC.

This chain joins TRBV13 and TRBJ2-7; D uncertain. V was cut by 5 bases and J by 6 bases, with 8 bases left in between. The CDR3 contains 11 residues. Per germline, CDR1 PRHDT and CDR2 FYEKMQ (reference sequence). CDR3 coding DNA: TGTGCCAGCAGCGCGGCTGGCGAGCAGTACTTC. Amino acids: CASSAAGEQYF.

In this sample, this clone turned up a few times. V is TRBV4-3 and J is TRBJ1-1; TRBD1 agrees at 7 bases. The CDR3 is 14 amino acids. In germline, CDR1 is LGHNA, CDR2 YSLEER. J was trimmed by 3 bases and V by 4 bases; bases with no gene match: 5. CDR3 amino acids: CASSPGGTYTEAFF. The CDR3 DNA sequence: TGCGCCAGCAGCCCAGGGGGTACGTACACTGAAGCTTTCTTT.

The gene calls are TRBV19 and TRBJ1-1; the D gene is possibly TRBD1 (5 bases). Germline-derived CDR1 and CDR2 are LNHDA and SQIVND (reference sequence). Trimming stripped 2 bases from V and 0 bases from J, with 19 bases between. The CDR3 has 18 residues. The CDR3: CASSISPRDRGMNTEAFF. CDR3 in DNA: TGTGCCAGTAGTATAAGTCCCAGGGATCGTGGAATGAACACTGAAGCTTTCTTT.

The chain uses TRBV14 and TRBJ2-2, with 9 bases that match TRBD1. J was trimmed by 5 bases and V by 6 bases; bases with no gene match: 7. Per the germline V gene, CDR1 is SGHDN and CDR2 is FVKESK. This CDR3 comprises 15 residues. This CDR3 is CASRQTGGPTGELFF. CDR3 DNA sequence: TGTGCCAGCAGACAAACAGGGGGCCCTACCGGGGAGCTGTTTTTT.

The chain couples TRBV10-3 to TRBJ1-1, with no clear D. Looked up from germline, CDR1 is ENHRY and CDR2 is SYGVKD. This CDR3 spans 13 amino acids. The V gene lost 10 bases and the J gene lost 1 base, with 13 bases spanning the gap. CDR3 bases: TGTGCCAACACAGCCGGGGAGAACACTGAAGCTTTCTTT. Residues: CANTAGENTEAFF.

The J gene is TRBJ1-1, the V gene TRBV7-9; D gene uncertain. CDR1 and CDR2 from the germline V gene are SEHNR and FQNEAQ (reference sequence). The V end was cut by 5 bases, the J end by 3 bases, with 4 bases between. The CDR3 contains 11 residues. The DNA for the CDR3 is TGTGCCAGCAGCCTGGACACTGAAGCTTTCTTT. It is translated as CASSLDTEAFF.